The rows below give T cell receptor beta chains drawn from one sample of a study of blood T cell repertoires in COVID-19. The table came from immunoSEQ multiplex PCR; TCRdb's copy has only in-frame clones and leaves some out. The table lists about 270,000 clones, more than 65% of them singletons. Source material: peripheral blood. Source of these receptors: a woman younger than 35 with acute or convalescent COVID-19. The conserved cysteine and the conserved F or W are not part of the CDR3 here. The order of the fields is V gene, CDR3 protein.

TRBV18	ASSSWTSGRGAKNIQY
TRBV4-3	ASSQEARGSGPQY
TRBV7-9	ASSLGTNEQF
TRBV7-9	ASSFSGTGYGYT
TRBV15	ATSTKRDSVYEQY
TRBV29-1	SVEDRDRTYEQY
TRBV5-1	ASSTRQIQETQY
TRBV11-2	ASSRGLGGETQY
TRBV19	ASSTRRQDIRPLH
TRBV11-3	ASSSGQGLYNEQF
TRBV7-2	ASSLGRRTGDGYT
TRBV11-2	ASSVRGSPYEQY
TRBV7-9	ASTPQGLKDTQY
TRBV4-3	ASSQDLSGGFQNSPLH
TRBV7-9	ASSLVGSLSYEQY
TRBV2	ASSPDRGITGELF
TRBV6-1	ASSVLAGEITETQY
TRBV10-3	AIRIGGSAQYNEQF
TRBV13	ASSLATSSCYEQY
TRBV28	ASSKHRTEAF
TRBV18	ASSPREDQPQH
TRBV5-4	ASSFDSATNEKLF
TRBV5-1	ASRWGGTENTGELF
TRBV10-1	ASSEWRTSGIIYNEQF
TRBV29-1	SVRIPGADSPLH
TRBV20-1	SASIVGLAEVSSYEQY
TRBV7-6	ASSPRDRGPIYGYT
TRBV24-1	ATSALPGQGDTDTQY
TRBV6-6	ASSYWGQGGAYEQY
TRBV6-6	ASSYLGQVRVETQY
TRBV29-1	SGGSGTGNEQY
TRBV11-2	ASSLDLGLWVGETQY
TRBV21-1	ASSQEVTGRNQPQH
TRBV25-1	ASTTSGTYEQY
TRBV7-3	ASSGEGQDPIFGPYEQY
TRBV27	ASSPLQGAGDYGYT
TRBV7-9	ASSLVDQGHYGYT
TRBV6-5	ASSPRGQSQETQY
TRBV4-2	ASSPTVSSYNEQF
TRBV5-6	ASSILAGGYNEQF
TRBV4-2	ASSEGRGLNTEAF
TRBV7-8	ASSSRTSTETQY
TRBV6-1	ASSEGWWEGVTGELF
TRBV7-2	ASNQAPSRDYNEQF
TRBV10-1	ASSLGGSTDTQY
TRBV6-2/TRBV6-3	ASSYWAGAQETQY
TRBV19	ASTFTEFLFSSGANVLT
TRBV18	ASSPQSGGGTEAF
TRBV27	ASSLAGGANYGYT
TRBV28	ASSSGQGGYNEQF